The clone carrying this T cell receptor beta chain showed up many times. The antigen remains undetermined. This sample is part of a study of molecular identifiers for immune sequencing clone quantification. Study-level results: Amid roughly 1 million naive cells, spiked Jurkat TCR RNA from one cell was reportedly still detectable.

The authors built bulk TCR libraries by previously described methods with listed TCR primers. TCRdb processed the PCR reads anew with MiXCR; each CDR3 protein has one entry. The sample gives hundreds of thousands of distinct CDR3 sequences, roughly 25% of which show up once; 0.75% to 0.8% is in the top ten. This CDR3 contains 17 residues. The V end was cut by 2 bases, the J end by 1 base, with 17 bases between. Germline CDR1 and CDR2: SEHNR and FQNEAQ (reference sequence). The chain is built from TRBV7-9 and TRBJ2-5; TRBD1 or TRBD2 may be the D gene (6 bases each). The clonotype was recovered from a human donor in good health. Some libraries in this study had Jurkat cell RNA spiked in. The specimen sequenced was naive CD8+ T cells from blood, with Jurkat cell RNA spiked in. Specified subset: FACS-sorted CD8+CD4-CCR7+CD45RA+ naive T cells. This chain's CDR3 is CASSLSNREVFQETQYF. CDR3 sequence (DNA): TGTGCCAGCAGCTTATCGAACAGGGAGGTATTCCAAGAGACCCAGTACTTC.